What follows are 25 T cell receptor beta chains derived from one specimen sequenced in a study of T cell responses to AZD1222 COVID-19 vaccine. The table came from immunoSEQ multiplex PCR; TCRdb's copy has only in-frame clones and leaves some out. Among 100,000 to 150,000 clones listed, about 88% were seen once. This specimen consisted of peripheral blood, obtained on day 0 of AZD1222 vaccination. Source of these receptors: an adult in good health.

The genes are TRBV18 and TRBJ1-2; tentatively, D is TRBD1 (6 bases). The V gene lost 4 bases and the J gene lost 4 bases, with 16 bases spanning the gap. This CDR3 has 15 residues. Germline CDR1 and CDR2: KGHSH and LQKENI. CDR3 in amino acids: CASSLSTGQRYGYTF. CDR3 in DNA: TGTGCCAGCTCACTCTCCACCGGACAGCGCTATGGCTACACCTTC.

V is TRBV29-1 and J is TRBJ1-3, with D unresolved. The CDR3 consists of 13 residues. V gave up 4 bases and J gave up 2 bases, with 9 bases separating them. Germline assignment: CDR1 SQVTM and CDR2 ANQGSEA. In DNA form, the CDR3 reads TGCAGCGTTGGGGTTGCTGCTGGAAACACCATATATTTT. The encoded protein is CSVGVAAGNTIYF.

J is TRBJ2-1 and V is TRBV29-1; 7 nucleotides agree with TRBD2. CDR1 is SQVTM, CDR2 ANQGSEA, per germline. There are 14 residues in the CDR3. CDR3: CRPPPAGDYNEQFF. CDR3 nucleotide sequence: TGCAGGCCCCCCCCCGCGGGAGACTACAATGAGCAGTTCTTC.

This clone was detected once. The chain uses TRBV28 and TRBJ1-2; 12 nucleotides align to TRBD1. The CDR3 has 14 residues. Germline V gene sequence: CDR1 MDHEN, CDR2 SYDVKM. With V trimmed by 5 bases and J by 5 bases, 3 bases remained unmatched. CDR3 sequence: CASSGGQGAYGYTF. The CDR3 bases are TGTGCCAGCAGTGGGGGACAGGGGGCATATGGCTACACCTTC.

The chain couples TRBV15 to TRBJ1-5; 9 bases line up with TRBD1. Per germline, CDR1 LNHNV and CDR2 YYDKDF (reference sequence). V trimming: 5 bases; J trimming: 7 bases; junction bases outside the gene matches: 9. The CDR3 loop spans 15 amino acids. CDR3 amino acids: CATSLGGQGWQPQHF. The CDR3, as DNA: TGTGCCACCAGCTTAGGGGGACAGGGTTGGCAGCCCCAGCATTTT.

The chain uses TRBV10-2 and TRBJ1-1, with D unresolved. Trimming cost V 6 bases and J 1 base, with 12 bases left between them. The CDR3 totals 14 residues. Germline V lookup: CDR1 WSHSY, CDR2 SAAADI. In DNA form, the CDR3 reads TGCGCCAGCAGCGCCCGGGCAGGGAACACTGAAGCTTTCTTT. Translated: CASSARAGNTEAFF.

The rearrangement uses TRBV11-2 and TRBJ1-3; D might be TRBD1 (5 bases). The germline V and J ends were trimmed by 0 bases and 0 bases, with 6 bases remaining between them. Germline CDR1 is SGHAT and CDR2 is FQNNGV. The CDR3 is 15 amino acids. This CDR3 is CASSLDRASGNTIYF. DNA of the CDR3: TGTGCCAGCAGCTTAGACAGGGCCTCTGGAAACACCATATATTTT. Full variable domain (rest looked up from reference TRBV11-2 and TRBJ1-3): EAGVAQSPRYKIIEKRQSVAFWCNPISGHATLYWYQQILGQGPKLLIQFQNNGVVDDSQLPKDRFSAERLKGVDSTLKIQPAKLEDSAVYLCASSLDRASGNTIYFGEGSWLTVV.

This chain uses TRBV6-2 or TRBV6-3 with TRBJ1-1; D not resolved. Germline values: CDR1 MNHEY, CDR2 SVGEGT. The V end lost 6 bases, the J end lost 1 base, and 12 bases lay between the germline ends. The CDR3 totals 14 residues. Here the CDR3 DNA reads TGTGCCAGCAGCCCGACAACCCGGAACACTGAAGCTTTCTTT. Amino acid sequence: CASSPTTRNTEAFF.

The V gene is TRBV7-2, the J gene TRBJ2-5; 8 bases line up with TRBD1. This CDR3 region has 15 residues. With 5 bases clipped from V and 1 base from J, the junction kept 6 bases outside the gene matches. In germline, CDR1 is SGHTA, CDR2 FQGNSA. This chain's CDR3 is CASSVGTGRQETQYF. CDR3 nucleotide sequence: TGTGCCAGCAGCGTCGGGACAGGCCGCCAAGAGACCCAGTACTTC. Together with reference TRBV7-2 and TRBJ2-5, the CDR3 gives the full variable domain: GAGVSQSPSNKVTEKGKDVELRCDPISGHTALYWYRQSLGQGLEFLIYFQGNSAPDKSGLPSDRFSAERTGGSVSTLTIQRTQQEDSAVYLCASSVGTGRQETQYFGPGTRLLVL.

The V gene is TRBV4-2, the J gene TRBJ1-5; D unresolved. Trimming removed 0 bases at V and 0 bases at J, with 15 bases between. The CDR3 runs to 18 residues. In germline, CDR1 is LGHNA, CDR2 YNFKEQ. The CDR3 DNA reads TGTGCCAGCAGCCAAGACCCACAAACTGCAGGTAGCAATCAGCCCCAGCATTTT. The encoded protein is CASSQDPQTAGSNQPQHF.

The chain recombines TRBV21-1 with TRBJ1-3. TRBV21-1 is a listed pseudogene. This CDR3 region has 17 residues. The CDR3 sequence: CASSKRGEGRSGNTIYF. CDR3 bases: TGTGCCAGCAGCAAAAGGGGGGAGGGGCGCTCTGGAAACACCATATATTTT.

This clone was seen more than once but under ten times. This sequence joins TRBV5-1 and TRBJ1-1; TRBD1 aligns across 10 bases. The CDR3 has 17 amino acids. V lost 0 bases to trimming and J lost 3 bases; unmatched junction nucleotides: 8. The germline gives CDR1 SGHRS, CDR2 YFSETQ. This CDR3 reads CASSLDRGQGFYTEAFF. CDR3 in DNA: TGCGCCAGCAGCTTGGATCGGGGACAGGGGTTTTACACTGAAGCTTTCTTT.

The rearrangement links TRBV10-1 to TRBJ1-5, with TRBD1 as a possible D gene (5 bases). The CDR3 has 18 amino acids. CDR1 is WNHNN and CDR2 is SYGVQD in the germline V gene (reference sequence). The germline V and J ends were trimmed by 0 bases and 9 bases, with 24 bases remaining between them. CDR3 amino acids: CASSESTRTRDQSRPQHF. CDR3 coding DNA: TGCGCCAGCAGTGAGTCGACTCGGACAAGGGACCAATCACGGCCCCAGCATTTT.

This clone occurred a few times. The rearrangement uses TRBV6-4 and TRBJ2-2; D gene uncertain. The germline gives CDR1 MRHNA, CDR2 SNTAGT. The CDR3 length is 16 residues. Deletions cut 0 bases from V and 0 bases from J, with 8 bases between. CDR3 bases: TGTGCCAGCAGTGACTCGGCGGAAGCGAACACCGGGGAGCTGTTTTTT. Translation: CASSDSAEANTGELFF.

The chain employs TRBV29-1 and TRBJ2-6; D is unclear. Looked up from germline, CDR1 is SQVTM and CDR2 is ANQGSEA. Trimming left V 6 bases short and J 3 bases short, with 15 bases between. The CDR3 extends over 15 amino acids. The CDR3 DNA reads as TGCAGCGTCCTAGTCCCTTTCTTTGGGGCCAACGTCCTGACTTTC. Translated: CSVLVPFFGANVLTF.

The genes are TRBV7-9 and TRBJ2-4; TRBD2 aligns across 8 bases. The V gene end was trimmed by 5 bases and the J gene end by 3 bases; junction bases not matched to a gene: 12. This CDR3 spans 17 amino acids. Germline V gene lookup returns CDR1 SEHNR and CDR2 FQNEAQ (reference sequence). CDR3 bases: TGTGCCAGCAGCCCCCCCGGGGGGGCGCCGGGCAAAAACATTCAGTACTTC. As protein: CASSPPGGAPGKNIQYF. The variable domain in full, with the rest retrieved from reference TRBV7-9 and TRBJ2-4, is DTGVSQNPRHKITKRGQNVTFRCDPISEHNRLYWYRQTLGQGPEFLTYFQNEAQLEKSRLLSDRFSAERPKGSFSTLEIQRTEQGDSAMYLCASSPPGGAPGKNIQYFGAGTRLSVL.

The chain is built from TRBV20-1 and TRBJ2-7; unclear D gene. The CDR3 runs to 11 residues. Germline assignment: CDR1 DFQATT and CDR2 SNEGSKA (reference sequence). Trimming removed 3 bases from V and 3 bases from J, with 6 bases in between. The chain's CDR3 is CSASGDYEQYF. DNA for the CDR3: TGCAGTGCTAGTGGGGACTACGAGCAGTACTTC.

The chain carries TRBV7-2 and TRBJ2-2; TRBD2 is a possible D gene (7 bases). Germline values: CDR1 SGHTA, CDR2 FQGNSA. Trimming removed 5 bases from V and 1 base from J, with 14 bases in between. This CDR3 spans 16 amino acids. The CDR3 DNA follows: TGTGCCAGCAGCCCGGGGGGCAGGGGGAACACCGGGGAGCTGTTTTTT. It encodes CASSPGGRGNTGELFF.

This chain links TRBV12-3 or TRBV12-4 with TRBJ2-1, with D perhaps given as TRBD1 or TRBD2 (5 bases each). Trimming removed 2 bases from V and 7 bases from J, with 9 bases in between. This CDR3 contains 13 residues. CDR3: CASSLWDGNEQFF. The CDR3 region has the DNA TGTGCCAGCAGTTTATGGGACGGGAATGAGCAGTTCTTC.

V gene TRBV6-5 combines with J gene TRBJ2-3; 8 positions agree with TRBD1. This CDR3 comprises 14 residues. Germline loops: CDR1 MNHEY, CDR2 SVGAGI. V shed 7 bases, J shed 4 bases, and the junction held 7 bases outside the gene matches. Written as DNA, the CDR3 is TGTGCCAGCACCCCGGGACAGGATCCAGATACGCAGTATTTT. This translates into CASTPGQDPDTQYF.

The rearrangement joins TRBV2 to TRBJ1-5; D unclear. V shed 3 bases and J shed 0 bases, with 15 bases lying between them. This CDR3 comprises 17 residues. Germline CDR1 is SNHLY and CDR2 is FYNNEI. The CDR3 region has the DNA TGTGCCAGCAGTGATGACAAAGGGTTTTATAGCAATCAGCCCCAGCATTTT. Amino acids: CASSDDKGFYSNQPQHF.

The chain joins TRBV2 to TRBJ1-2; D possibly corresponds to TRBD1 (6 bases). Germline CDR1 and CDR2: SNHLY and FYNNEI. The CDR3 runs to 17 residues. V lost 2 bases to trimming and J lost 0 bases, with 16 bases between them. The DNA of the CDR3 is TGTGCCAGCAGTGAAACAGGGAGGTCTCTGGCTAACTATGGCTACACCTTC. It translates to CASSETGRSLANYGYTF.

This clone has a single count. The V and J genes are TRBV5-4 and TRBJ1-3; a weak D match, TRBD1 (6 bases). V was clipped by 3 bases and J by 4 bases, with 17 bases between them. This CDR3 spans 16 amino acids. Looked up from germline, CDR1 is SGHNT and CDR2 is YYREEE (reference sequence). The CDR3 nucleotides are TGTGCCAGCAGCTATACAGGGTTGGTGAGAGGAAACACCATATATTTT. This sequence encodes CASSYTGLVRGNTIYF.

The chain is built from TRBV20-1 and TRBJ1-2; D remains ambiguous. V was pared by 7 bases and J by 8 bases, with 14 bases between. Germline V gene sequence: CDR1 DFQATT, CDR2 SNEGSKA (reference sequence). This CDR3 has 11 residues. In DNA form, the CDR3 reads TGCAGTGTTCAGGTGGCGAGGGGCTACACCTTC. It translates to CSVQVARGYTF.

This chain links TRBV7-9 with TRBJ1-5; D may be TRBD1 (5 bases). This CDR3 comprises 13 residues. The V gene's germline CDR1 is SEHNR and CDR2 FQNEAQ (reference sequence). Trimming cost V 3 bases and J 3 bases, with 6 bases left between them. CDR3 sequence (DNA): TGTGCCAGCAGCTTGGACACCAATCAGCCCCAGCATTTT. It yields the protein CASSLDTNQPQHF.